This entry lists 30 T cell receptor beta chains sequenced from one sample in a study of control samples from healthy donors and cancer patients. Sequencing was performed with immunoSEQ multiplex PCR; in TCRdb, only in-frame clones are kept and a portion is missing. Of some 160,000 clones listed, about nine tenths are singletons. The sample consisted of blood. The receptor source for this set is a young man in good health.

As DNA, the CDR3 is TGTGCCAGCAGTGCCCGAGGGGGTCCCGATCGGGGCGAGCAGTACTTC. Protein sequence: CASSARGGPDRGEQYF. This sequence joins TRBV6-6 and TRBJ2-7; weak D call: TRBD1 (6 bases). This CDR3 is built from 16 residues. V dropped 5 bases and J dropped 6 bases, with 23 bases sitting between them. Germline V gene sequence: CDR1 MNHNY, CDR2 SVGAGI (reference sequence).

On this clone itself: The junction shows a germline mismatch at one end, possibly a read error. The rearrangement joins TRBV25-1 to TRBJ2-1, with D possibly called TRBD1 or TRBD2 (5 bases each). Germline V gives CDR1 MGHDK, CDR2 SYGVNS. The CDR3 length is 18 residues. CDR3 DNA sequence: TGTGCCGGCAGTAGCCAGGGCCGGAGGTCGAGCTCCTACAATGAGCAGTTCTTC. It yields the protein CAGSSQGRRSSSYNEQFF.

This rearrangement joins TRBV29-1 to TRBJ1-2, with no clear D. Germline CDR1 is SQVTM and CDR2 is ANQGSEA. The V gene lost 2 bases and the J gene lost 3 bases, with 10 bases spanning the gap. The CDR3 covers 13 residues. The CDR3 loop reads CSVEKTEDYGYTF. The CDR3 DNA is TGCAGCGTTGAAAAGACGGAGGACTATGGCTACACCTTC.

This clone was detected only a few times. The V call is TRBV7-9, the J call TRBJ1-2, with TRBD1 as a possible D gene (5 bases). CDR1 SEHNR and CDR2 FQNEAQ come from the germline V gene (reference sequence). Trimming pared 2 bases from V and 6 bases from J, leaving 7 bases between. The CDR3 loop spans 12 amino acids. The CDR3 DNA follows: TGTGCCAGCAGCTTAACGGGGGATGGCTACACCTTC. Encoded protein: CASSLTGDGYTF.

The chain carries TRBV7-9 and TRBJ2-2, with 7 bases matching TRBD1. With V trimmed by 5 bases and J by 5 bases, 11 bases remained unmatched. CDR1 and CDR2 from the germline V gene are SEHNR and FQNEAQ (reference sequence). This CDR3 spans 16 amino acids. The CDR3 coding sequence is TGTGCCAGCAGCCGCATTGACAGGGCAGGAACCGGGGAGCTGTTTTTT. Its translation is CASSRIDRAGTGELFF.

This clone showed up just a few times. The gene calls are TRBV2 and TRBJ1-4; D not resolved. The CDR3 consists of 14 residues. Trimming took off 6 bases at V and 1 base at J, with 9 bases between the two ends. CDR1 is SNHLY and CDR2 is FYNNEI in the germline V gene. The DNA of the CDR3 is TGTGCCAGCAGCCACGGAATAACTAATGAAAAACTGTTTTTT. Translated: CASSHGITNEKLFF.

This chain links TRBV5-4 with TRBJ2-5, with 16 bases identical to TRBD2. The CDR3 contains 16 residues. V trimming: 4 bases; J trimming: 7 bases; junction bases outside the gene matches: 7. Germline-derived CDR1 and CDR2 are SGHNT and YYREEE (reference sequence). CDR3 amino acids: CASSGGTSGRVGTQYF. DNA for the CDR3: TGTGCCAGCAGCGGTGGGACTAGCGGGAGGGTCGGGACCCAGTACTTC.

The gene calls are TRBV6-2 or TRBV6-3 and TRBJ1-5; 9 positions match TRBD1. The trim removed 6 bases at V and 4 bases at J, leaving 7 bases unmatched. CDR3 length: 15 residues. In germline, CDR1 is MNHEY, CDR2 SVGEGT. Here the CDR3 reads CASSKNRGPNQPQHF. The CDR3 DNA reads as TGTGCCAGCAGCAAAAACAGGGGGCCAAATCAGCCCCAGCATTTT.

The chain links TRBV19 to TRBJ2-4; D remains unclear. Trimming stripped 7 bases from V and 4 bases from J, with 11 bases between. The CDR3 loop spans 13 amino acids. Germline assignment: CDR1 LNHDA and CDR2 SQIVND (reference sequence). The CDR3 nucleotides are TGTGCCAGTATTGACCGGCGGAAAAACATTCAGTACTTC. This gives the protein CASIDRRKNIQYF.

V is TRBV5-6 and J is TRBJ1-5; D is uncertain. The germline V gene has CDR1 SGHDT and CDR2 YYEEEE. V was shortened by 0 bases and J by 2 bases, with 9 bases between the two germline ends. The CDR3 covers 15 residues. The CDR3 here is CASSLGRPGNQPQHF. The CDR3 coding sequence is TGTGCCAGCAGCTTGGGACGGCCCGGCAATCAGCCCCAGCATTTT.

The table lists this clone with a count of one. V usage is TRBV19 and J usage is TRBJ2-1; D is uncertain. CDR3 length: 17 residues. The germline gives CDR1 LNHDA, CDR2 SQIVND (reference sequence). The V end lost 5 bases, the J end lost 6 bases, and 23 bases lay between the germline ends. The CDR3 reads CASSPDPLRKLLNEQFF. The CDR3 DNA reads as TGTGCCAGTAGTCCGGACCCCTTAAGGAAGTTGCTCAATGAGCAGTTCTTC.

This clone was observed a single time. This chain links TRBV6-5 with TRBJ1-5; no clear D. Germline V lookup: CDR1 MNHEY, CDR2 SVGAGI. V dropped 2 bases and J dropped 4 bases, with 15 bases sitting between them. This CDR3 region has 16 residues. The CDR3 loop is CASSYPPRDLNQPQHF. The CDR3 bases are TGTGCCAGCAGTTACCCCCCTCGAGACCTGAATCAGCCCCAGCATTTT.

The chain couples TRBV5-4 to TRBJ2-1, with 11 bases lining up with TRBD2. From germline, CDR1 is SGHNT and CDR2 YYREEE (reference sequence). This CDR3 has 15 residues. The V and J ends lost 0 bases and 8 bases, in that order; junction bases with no gene match: 4. The CDR3 bases are TGTGCCAGCAGCTTGGTTAGCGGGAGGGCCGATGAGCAGTTCTTC. Residues: CASSLVSGRADEQFF.

The chain recombines TRBV19 with TRBJ2-3; D might be TRBD2 (5 bases). Germline-derived CDR1 and CDR2 are LNHDA and SQIVND (reference sequence). Trimming shortened V by 0 bases and J by 1 base, and 11 bases separated the two germline ends. This CDR3 contains 16 residues. The CDR3 sequence: CASSIEERRGTDTQYF. The CDR3 DNA sequence: TGTGCCAGTAGTATAGAGGAGCGGCGAGGCACAGATACGCAGTATTTT.

The V and J genes are TRBV6-2 or TRBV6-3 and TRBJ2-7; D call uncertain. Trimming pared 3 bases from V and 7 bases from J, leaving 7 bases between. The CDR3 runs to 11 residues. Germline assignment: CDR1 MNHEY and CDR2 SVGEGT. The CDR3 reads CASSYLGEQYF. DNA for the CDR3: TGTGCCAGCAGTTATCTGGGGGAGCAGTACTTC.

This rearrangement joins TRBV7-9 to TRBJ2-1, with 10 positions matching TRBD2. V trimming: 0 bases; J trimming: 4 bases; junction bases outside the gene matches: 9. The CDR3 has 18 amino acids. Germline V gene sequence: CDR1 SEHNR, CDR2 FQNEAQ (reference sequence). The CDR3 DNA reads TGTGCCAGCAGCTTAGCGGGGACCCTAGCGGGAGTTTACAATGAGCAGTTCTTC. Translated, it gives CASSLAGTLAGVYNEQFF.

The rearrangement links TRBV2 to TRBJ1-2, with D possibly matching TRBD1 (5 bases). Trimming removed 6 bases at V and 2 bases at J, with 10 bases between. CDR3 length: 13 residues. In germline, CDR1 is SNHLY, CDR2 FYNNEI. The CDR3 coding sequence is TGTGCCAGCAGGATGGACACCAACTATGGCTACACCTTC. Its protein product is CASRMDTNYGYTF.

The chain carries TRBV27 and TRBJ2-7; no firm D call. This CDR3 is built from 14 residues. The germline V and J ends were trimmed by 3 bases and 7 bases, with 16 bases remaining between them. Per the germline V gene, CDR1 is MNHEY and CDR2 is SMNVEV (reference sequence). CDR3 coding DNA: TGTGCCAGCAGTTTCTTGACCGGCTCACGAGAGCAGTACTTC. This encodes CASSFLTGSREQYF.

The chain is built from TRBV7-6 and TRBJ2-7, with D tentatively TRBD1 or TRBD2 (5 bases each). V was shortened by 5 bases and J by 2 bases, with 13 bases between the two germline ends. This CDR3 is built from 14 residues. Germline lookup yields CDR1 SGHVS and CDR2 FNYEAQ. CDR3 coding DNA: TGTGCCAGCAGCCGCCGGGACGGACCCTACGAGCAGTACTTC. It yields the protein CASSRRDGPYEQYF.

This chain joins TRBV11-3 and TRBJ2-1; 12 bases are a match to TRBD2. Losses at the gene ends were 5 bases for V and 6 bases for J; bases not matched to a gene: 8. This CDR3 has 16 residues. Germline V gene lookup returns CDR1 SGHNT and CDR2 YENEEA. The CDR3 sequence is CASSKPSSGRANEQFF. As DNA, the CDR3 is TGTGCCAGCAGCAAACCCTCTAGCGGGAGGGCCAATGAGCAGTTCTTC.

The CDR3 sequence: CASSLTRAGELFF. The CDR3 DNA follows: TGCGCCAGCAGCTTGACGAGGGCCGGGGAGCTGTTTTTT. V gene TRBV5-1 combines with J gene TRBJ2-2; weak D call: TRBD2 (5 bases). The CDR3 covers 13 residues. Trimming took off 1 base at V and 6 bases at J, with 7 bases between the two ends. The germline V gene encodes CDR1 SGHRS and CDR2 YFSETQ.

CDR3 nucleotides: TGTGCCAGCAGCCTGACAACTGGTTATGGCTACACCTTC. This translates into CASSLTTGYGYTF. The chain has TRBV6-5 and TRBJ1-2; unclear D gene. This CDR3 comprises 13 residues. Trimming removed 6 bases from V and 5 bases from J, with 13 bases in between. The germline gives CDR1 MNHEY, CDR2 SVGAGI.

The chain employs TRBV12-3 or TRBV12-4 and TRBJ2-7; no firm D call. This CDR3 comprises 12 residues. With 5 bases removed from V and 4 bases from J, the gap between germline ends came to 9 bases. As DNA, the CDR3 is TGTGCCAGCAGTCGTTTAGGGTACGAGCAGTACTTC. Its translation is CASSRLGYEQYF.

This clone was recorded a few times. The CDR3: CASSLGGASSGNTIYF. The CDR3 bases are TGTGCCAGCAGCCTAGGTGGCGCGAGCTCTGGAAACACCATATATTTT. The rearrangement joins TRBV7-6 to TRBJ1-3; D is unclear. V lost 5 bases and J lost 0, with 14 bases in between. Germline-derived CDR1 and CDR2 are SGHVS and FNYEAQ. CDR3 length: 16 amino acids.

The chain combines TRBV6-5 with TRBJ1-6; no clear D. V lost 2 bases and J 7 bases, leaving 3 bases between the germline ends. The CDR3 sequence is 12 residues long. Germline V gives CDR1 MNHEY, CDR2 SVGAGI. CDR3 coding DNA: TGTGCCAGCAGTTACCCCAATTCACCCCTCCACTTT. It translates to CASSYPNSPLHF.

This sequence joins TRBV4-3 and TRBJ2-1; 11 positions agree with TRBD2. This CDR3 spans 18 amino acids. The J segment lost 4 bases and the V segment lost 5 bases, leaving 13 bases of the junction unmatched. CDR1 is LGHNA, CDR2 YSLEER, per germline. CDR3 region: CASSSGTSGHNEYNEQFF. CDR3 nucleotide sequence: TGCGCCAGCAGCTCCGGGACTAGCGGACATAACGAATACAATGAGCAGTTCTTC.

This clone appeared once. The chain joins TRBV7-9 to TRBJ2-1; TRBD2 aligns across 8 bases. The V segment lost 0 bases and the J segment 2 bases; nucleotides outside the gene matches: 3. Per the germline V gene, CDR1 is SEHNR and CDR2 is FQNEAQ (reference sequence). This CDR3 comprises 16 residues. Here the CDR3 DNA reads TGTGCCAGCAGCTTAGCCCTAGCGGGTACCTACAATGAGCAGTTCTTC. This encodes CASSLALAGTYNEQFF. Combining the CDR3 with reference TRBV7-9 and TRBJ2-1 gives the whole variable domain DTGVSQNPRHKITKRGQNVTFRCDPISEHNRLYWYRQTLGQGPEFLTYFQNEAQLEKSRLLSDRFSAERPKGSFSTLEIQRTEQGDSAMYLCASSLALAGTYNEQFFGPGTRLTVL.

The chain has TRBV7-3 and TRBJ2-3, with D perhaps being TRBD1 or TRBD2 (6 bases each). The length of the CDR3 is 15 residues. V lost 5 bases to trimming and J lost 6 bases, with 18 bases between them. Looked up from germline, CDR1 is SGHTA and CDR2 is FQGTGA. Here the CDR3 DNA reads TGTGCCAGCAGCAACATAGGGGGGCCCCCGGATACGCAGTATTTT. The encoded protein is CASSNIGGPPDTQYF.

As DNA, the CDR3 is TGTGCCAGCCGTCTCAAAGCGAACACCGGGGAGCTGTTTTTT. Protein: CASRLKANTGELFF. The chain couples TRBV6-5 to TRBJ2-2; D is ambiguous. This CDR3 is built from 14 residues. V dropped 8 bases and J dropped 0 bases, with 10 bases sitting between them. Germline V gene sequence: CDR1 MNHEY, CDR2 SVGAGI.

V and J are TRBV3-1 (or the pseudogene TRBV3-2) and TRBJ1-6; 7 nucleotides match TRBD1. CDR1 is LGHDT, CDR2 YNNKEL, per germline (reference sequence). Trimming took 4 bases from V and 8 from J; bases not matched to a gene: 5. CDR3 size: 14 residues. The CDR3 DNA sequence: TGTGCCAGCAGCCCGGACAGGCCCCATTCACCCCTCCACTTT. It translates to CASSPDRPHSPLHF.